This entry lists 11 T cell receptor beta chains sequenced from one sample in a study of cytomegalovirus exposure and HLA in healthy donors. TCRdb's table, derived via immunoSEQ multiplex PCR, lists solely in-frame clones and lacks some. In the table there are about 180,000 clones, approximately 87% of which are singletons. The sequenced material came from PBMCs. These receptors originate from a woman in her twenties or thirties in good health and CMV-seronegative.

The rearrangement links TRBV7-8 to TRBJ1-5, with 7 nucleotides matching TRBD1. Germline CDR1 and CDR2: SGHVS and FQNEAQ. There are 14 residues in the CDR3. V lost 3 bases and J lost 7; bases outside the gene matches: 6. CDR3 DNA: TGTGCCAGCAGCTTGGCAGGGACAGAACAGCCCCAGCATTTT. Its translation: CASSLAGTEQPQHF.

The chain uses TRBV9 and TRBJ2-5; TRBD1 matches at 7 bases. This CDR3 is built from 14 residues. The trim removed 3 bases at V and 0 bases at J, leaving 2 bases unmatched. Germline lookup yields CDR1 SGDLS and CDR2 YYNGEE. CDR3 coding DNA: TGTGCCAGCAGCGAAACAGGGGACCAAGAGACCCAGTACTTC. This translates into CASSETGDQETQYF.

The rearrangement joins TRBV5-4 to TRBJ2-2; D possibly corresponds to TRBD2 (6 bases). Per germline, CDR1 SGHNT and CDR2 YYREEE (reference sequence). CDR3 length: 15 amino acids. Trimming pared 0 bases from V and 5 bases from J, leaving 11 bases between. The CDR3 sequence: CASSLDRRGTGELFF. CDR3 DNA: TGTGCCAGCAGCTTGGACCGGAGGGGAACCGGGGAGCTGTTTTTT.

The rearrangement joins TRBV19 to TRBJ2-7; D is perhaps TRBD1 (7 bases). The CDR3 totals 17 residues. V lost 2 bases, J lost 4 bases, and 21 bases lay in between. Germline CDR1 is LNHDA and CDR2 is SQIVND (reference sequence). The CDR3 here is CASSISPGHRGLYEQYF. In nucleotides, the CDR3 is TGTGCCAGTAGTATATCGCCGGGACACAGGGGACTTTACGAGCAGTACTTC. The full variable domain, with the rest looked up from reference TRBV19 and TRBJ2-7, is DGGITQSPKYLFRKEGQNVTLSCEQNLNHDAMYWYRQDPGQGLRLIYYSQIVNDFQKGDIAEGYSVSREKKESFPLTVTSAQKNPTAFYLCASSISPGHRGLYEQYFGPGTRLTVT.

This clone was detected only a few times. The chain recombines TRBV19 with TRBJ2-7; maybe TRBD2 (5 bases). CDR1 and CDR2 (germline): LNHDA, SQIVND (reference sequence). V was cut by 10 bases and J by 2 bases, with 15 bases left in between. This CDR3 is 13 amino acids long. CDR3 coding DNA: TGTGCCACCGCCGGGGTCCAGACCTACGAGCAGTACTTC. Protein product: CATAGVQTYEQYF. Full variable domain (outside the CDR3, taken from reference TRBV19 and TRBJ2-7): DGGITQSPKYLFRKEGQNVTLSCEQNLNHDAMYWYRQDPGQGLRLIYYSQIVNDFQKGDIAEGYSVSREKKESFPLTVTSAQKNPTAFYLCATAGVQTYEQYFGPGTRLTVT.

The chain uses TRBV6-5 and TRBJ2-3; TRBD1 aligns across 7 bases. Germline loops: CDR1 MNHEY, CDR2 SVGAGI. Trimming at V came to 3 bases and at J to 3 bases, leaving 6 bases not matched to a gene. This CDR3 spans 15 amino acids. CDR3 sequence: CASSYKGARTDTQYF. As DNA, the CDR3 is TGTGCCAGCAGTTATAAGGGGGCAAGGACAGATACGCAGTATTTT.

J is TRBJ1-3 and V is TRBV9, with 10 nucleotides matching TRBD1. The J segment lost 2 bases and the V segment lost 7 bases, leaving 3 bases of the junction unmatched. In germline, CDR1 is SGDLS, CDR2 YYNGEE. This CDR3 region has 14 residues. CDR3 DNA: TGTGCCAGCGGACAGGGGGGAACTGGAAACACCATATATTTT. Protein: CASGQGGTGNTIYF.

This clone is deemed medium-sized (0.01 to 0.1%). The chain links TRBV6-4 to TRBJ2-3; TRBD1 is a possible D gene (6 bases). The CDR3 consists of 15 residues. V lost 4 bases to trimming and J lost 2 bases, with 13 bases between them. Per the germline V gene, CDR1 is MRHNA and CDR2 is SNTAGT. The CDR3 nucleotides read TGTGCCAGCAGTGCGGCAGGGGTGCCCACAGATACGCAGTATTTT. It translates to CASSAAGVPTDTQYF.

The chain employs TRBV4-1 and TRBJ2-1, with TRBD2 matching 10 bases. The CDR3 totals 15 residues. Germline V gene sequence: CDR1 MGHRA, CDR2 YSYEKL. After removal of 5 bases from V and 6 bases from J, the junction contained 7 bases not matched to a gene. In DNA form, the CDR3 reads TGCGCCAGCAGCGAAGCGGGGGGGGAGGGCAATGAGCAGTTCTTC. This codes for CASSEAGGEGNEQFF.

The rearrangement joins TRBV7-2 to TRBJ2-3; a weak D match, TRBD1 (8 bases). CDR1 is SGHTA and CDR2 is FQGNSA in the germline V gene. The CDR3 loop spans 16 amino acids. The V gene lost 5 bases and the J gene lost 0 bases, with 15 bases spanning the gap. The CDR3 loop is CASSNRGGTSTDTQYF. Written as DNA, the CDR3 is TGTGCCAGCAGCAACAGGGGGGGGACGAGCACAGATACGCAGTATTTT.

The J gene is TRBJ1-1, the V gene TRBV27; 9 bases match TRBD1. The CDR3 covers 16 residues. The ends lost 7 bases at V and 6 bases at J; junction bases unmatched: 15. Germline V gene lookup returns CDR1 MNHEY and CDR2 SMNVEV (reference sequence). This CDR3 is CASTPWGDRVLSEAFF. CDR3 in DNA: TGTGCCAGCACCCCCTGGGGGGACAGGGTTTTATCTGAAGCTTTCTTT.